The TCR beta chain under discussion was sequenced for a study of blood T cell repertoires in COVID-19. Background on the study: PBMCs, B-cell-depleted T cells, or T cells were the source of the cDNA or gDNA that made up the material.

Per the authors' pipeline: For nucleated cells, counts were estimated from reference gene primer amplification. Method: immunoSEQ multiplex PCR; TCRdb's copy keeps in-frame clones and lacks some. V and J calls and clone size are given by that table; D and trimming were obtained from the DNA. The sample consists of about 180,000 clones, more than 75% of them appearing once. The CDR3 consists of 11 residues. CDR1 is SGHDT, CDR2 YYEEEE, per germline. Trimming at V came to 4 bases and at J to 11 bases, leaving 4 bases not matched to a gene. The chain employs TRBV5-6 and TRBJ1-1; the match to TRBD1 covers 8 bases. The TCR was taken from a woman in her 70s with acute or convalescent COVID-19. Material for sequencing was peripheral blood. CDR3 sequence reads: CASSRQGTAFF. The CDR3, as DNA: TGTGCCAGCAGCCGACAGGGGACGGCTTTCTTT.